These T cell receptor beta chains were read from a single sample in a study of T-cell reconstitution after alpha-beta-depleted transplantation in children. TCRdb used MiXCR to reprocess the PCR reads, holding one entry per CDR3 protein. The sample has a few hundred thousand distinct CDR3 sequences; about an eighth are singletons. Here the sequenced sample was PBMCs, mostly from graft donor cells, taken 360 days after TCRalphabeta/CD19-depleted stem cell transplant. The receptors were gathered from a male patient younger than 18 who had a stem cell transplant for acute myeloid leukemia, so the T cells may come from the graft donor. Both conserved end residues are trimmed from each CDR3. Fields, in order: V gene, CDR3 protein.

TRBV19 ASSSGQTQAYEQY
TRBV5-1 ASRQNTEAF
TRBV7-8 ASSRRDRGPGDTQY
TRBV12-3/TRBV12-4 ASSSPGTSFTYEQY
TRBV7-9 ASSRRTPNVAVGELF
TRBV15 ATSRDLVNTGELF
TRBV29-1 SVGGTGLHEQF
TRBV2 ASSGGLAGNTDTQY
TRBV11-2 ASSLPLGNRGHGANVLT
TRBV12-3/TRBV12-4 ASSPRLAGELF
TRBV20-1 SAHWTGAGDTQY
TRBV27 ASRRTGAPNQPQH
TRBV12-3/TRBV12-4 ARKRLAETQY
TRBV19 ASSMIDRERSPLH
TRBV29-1 SVGRDYPSYEQY
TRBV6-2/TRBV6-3 ASINRDTAYEQY
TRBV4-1 ASSQSDRRDIQY
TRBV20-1 SALAGGPDTQY
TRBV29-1 SVGPRLKETQY
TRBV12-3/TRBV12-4 ASSSGGQTGELF
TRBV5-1 ASSSHQMYTEAF
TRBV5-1 ASSLGTPSSYNEQF
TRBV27 ASSSADTGNQPQH
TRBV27 ASSLSDRGGYT
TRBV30 AWKGFPDTQY
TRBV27 ASSTSSRAEGYGYT
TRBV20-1 SAREVPRTQY
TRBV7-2 ASSLRAGLSYEQY
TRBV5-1 ASSSITLTGQGFEQF
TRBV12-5 ASGLVGAGNEQF
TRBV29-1 SVLRIRAF
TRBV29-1 SVGEGVEQY
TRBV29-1 SVAASGGGEQF
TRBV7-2 ASSTQRGQGTYEQY
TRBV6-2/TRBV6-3 ASSYTSRATDRGRTEAF
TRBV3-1 ASSQDNPQEQY
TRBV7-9 ARGSTDTQY
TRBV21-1 ASSKALWASGSSYNEQF
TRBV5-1 ASSLEDEQY
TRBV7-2 ASSSAGTYLYEQY
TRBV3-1 ASSQVVGTYNEQF
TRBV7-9 ASSFGQGGHYEQY
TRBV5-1 ASSLGTGSPQH
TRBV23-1 ASSNPLAAHPEKTGGGTQETQY
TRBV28 ASSLLSGGNQPQH
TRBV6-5 ASGRGEAF
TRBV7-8 ASSLLSKNIQY
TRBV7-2 ASSLGGLGEGTQY